This T cell receptor (beta chain) was sequenced during a study of blood T cell repertoires in COVID-19 (dated by TCRdb to the early 2020s). Broadly, across the study: Samples from collaborators originated in the United States, Italy and Spain and spanned both the acute and convalescent phases of COVID-19. The material from the prospective study consisted of cDNA or gDNA derived from T cells, B-cell-depleted T cells, or PBMCs. The dataset comprised deeply sampled blood TCRbeta repertoires from subjects exposed to, actively infected with, or recovered from COVID-19. The repertoires were made available in a free public database intended to serve as a resource for research on the immune response to SARS-CoV-2. Samples came from the ongoing ImmuneRACE study (first 160 participants) plus 1,254 subjects from 6 global collaborators. The sample metadata nearly always contained a de-identified subject ID, COVID-19 status, age in years and sex. Where available, HLA class I and class II types were taken from metadata supplied by the sample provider and were not determined by assay-based typing.

In regard to this clone: Its antigen target is currently unknown. No quality values exist for individual bases; no much larger clone is one base distant.

Measured from the cysteine to the phenylalanine, the CDR3 is 15 residues long. The only DNA kept is the CDR3, 45 bases in frame from the first base. CDR1 and CDR2 (MDHEN, SYDVKM) derive from the germline V gene. Clipping removes 5 bases from V and 1 base from J, with 4 as the unmatched junction base count. Participants in the prospective study were aged roughly 18 to 100 years, lived in 20 to 30 United States geographic areas, and enrolled through a virtual design. To assign participants to cohorts, the prospective study relied on clinical history that participants themselves reported in a screening survey and a study questionnaire. A participant counted as exposed if, within 2 weeks of entering the study, that participant had been in contact with someone who had a PCR-confirmed or clinician-diagnosed COVID-19 case. Mobile phlebotomists in the prospective study collected whole blood, serum and a nasopharyngeal or oropharyngeal swab from every participant. Additional blood draws and questionnaires over a 2-month period could optionally be provided by prospective study participants. Before DNA extraction, blood samples from the prospective study were shipped at room temperature or frozen.

What the study reported, not specific to this receptor: The quantity of clinical and demographic metadata differed by source and by participant and was supplied without curation.

The immunoSEQ Assay, a bias-controlled multiplex PCR, was used to amplify TCRbeta CDR3 regions from genomic DNA. The source study handled its data this way. The number of nucleated cells in each sample was estimated from the amplification of reference gene primers within the assay. Sequence reads were collapsed and filtered to measure the absolute abundance of every unique TCRbeta CDR3 rearrangement. For each sample, productive Simpson clonality was calculated by taking the square root of Simpson's diversity index across productive rearrangements. TCRdb took over this immuneACCESS table, retaining in-frame rearrangements with V and J assigned. Such tables are incomplete; in checked studies, under half of the missing clones stem from an unresolved V gene, and the remainder is unexplained. D and trimming were read from the DNA, whereas the V and J calls and clone size are those reported in that table. Within this sample are 350,000 to 500,000 clones, with roughly 84% of them counted one time only. The ten largest clonotypes hold approximately 1.3% of the sample.

The sequence links TRBV28 to TRBJ1-5; 8 nucleotides in the junction match TRBD1. The clonotype was recovered from a woman aged 18-29 years who had been exposed to COVID-19. Sample: PBMCs or T cells enriched from blood (not recorded which). In nucleotides, the sequence is TGTGCCAGCAGTCTGACAGGGGAGAGCAATCAGCCCCAGCATTTT. Protein translation: CASSLTGESNQPQHF.